These 27 T cell receptor beta chains share one sample of origin, sequenced in a study of blood T cell repertoires in COVID-19. Libraries were prepared by immunoSEQ multiplex PCR; TCRdb keeps only in-frame clonotypes and omits some of them. This table has about 39,000 clones, roughly 84% appearing once. Sequenced input: peripheral blood. The receptor set was obtained from a man in his fifties or sixties with active or convalescent COVID-19.

The rearrangement links TRBV7-6 to TRBJ2-2, with D perhaps TRBD2 (6 bases). Trimming stripped 5 bases from V and 0 bases from J, with 13 bases between. Germline assignment: CDR1 SGHVS and CDR2 FNYEAQ. This CDR3 region has 16 residues. The CDR3 nucleotides read TGTGCCAGCAGCATAGGCGGGGCCCCGAACACCGGGGAGCTGTTTTTT. It translates to CASSIGGAPNTGELFF.

This rearrangement joins TRBV25-1 to TRBJ1-1, with D possibly being TRBD1 (5 bases). CDR1 and CDR2 (germline): MGHDK, SYGVNS. This CDR3 region has 16 residues. V was trimmed by 2 bases and J by 4 bases, leaving 17 bases between them. The CDR3 DNA follows: TGTGCCAGCAGTGAACTAGGCGGGGGAGTGGGCACTGAAGCTTTCTTT. Translated, it gives CASSELGGGVGTEAFF.

The chain joins TRBV9 to TRBJ2-3; 7 nucleotides line up with TRBD1. Trimming removed 0 bases from V and 3 bases from J; junction bases left unmatched: 4. In germline, CDR1 is SGDLS, CDR2 YYNGEE. The CDR3 is made up of 15 amino acids. The CDR3 reads CASSVGGGETDTQYF. CDR3 sequence (DNA): TGTGCCAGCAGCGTAGGAGGGGGCGAGACAGATACGCAGTATTTT. Supplemented by reference TRBV9 and TRBJ2-3, the full variable domain reads DSGVTQTPKHLITATGQRVTLRCSPRSGDLSVYWYQQSLDQGLQFLIQYYNGEERAKGNILERFSAQQFPDLHSELNLSSLELGDSALYFCASSVGGGETDTQYFGPGTRLTVL.

The rearrangement joins TRBV6-6 to TRBJ2-2; 9 positions agree with TRBD1. Germline CDR1 is MNHNY and CDR2 is SVGAGI (reference sequence). This CDR3 spans 15 amino acids. The V gene end was trimmed by 2 bases and the J gene end by 5 bases; junction bases not matched to a gene: 3. The CDR3 DNA is TGTGCCAGCAGTTACCCCGGACAGGGGACCGGGGAGCTGTTTTTT. Amino acid sequence: CASSYPGQGTGELFF.

The DNA of the CDR3 is TGTGCCACCAGCAGAGAAGGACACTACGAGCAGTACTTC. As protein: CATSREGHYEQYF. The rearrangement joins TRBV15 to TRBJ2-7, with a weak D call TRBD1 (5 bases). Germline values: CDR1 LNHNV, CDR2 YYDKDF (reference sequence). The CDR3 runs to 13 residues. V shed 0 bases and J shed 3 bases, with 6 bases lying between them.

For the CDR3, the DNA is TGTGCCACCAGCAGATCCAGGGGGATCAATAGCAATCAGCCCCAGCATTTT. This translates into CATSRSRGINSNQPQHF. The V gene is TRBV15, the J gene TRBJ1-5; TRBD1 matches at 7 bases. Germline assignment: CDR1 LNHNV and CDR2 YYDKDF (reference sequence). The length of the CDR3 is 17 residues. With V trimmed by 2 bases and J by 0 bases, 7 bases remained unmatched.

V and J are TRBV14 and TRBJ1-1, with TRBD1 as a possible D gene (6 bases). CDR3 size: 14 residues. Trimming removed 1 base at V and 6 bases at J, with 12 bases between. In germline, CDR1 is SGHDN, CDR2 FVKESK. The CDR3 nucleotides read TGTGCCAGCAGCCAAGCTAGGGGGGGGGCTGAAGCTTTCTTT. Residues: CASSQARGGAEAFF.

The J gene is TRBJ1-1, the V gene TRBV10-3; the D is unclear. CDR1 and CDR2 from the germline V gene are ENHRY and SYGVKD. Trimming took 0 bases from V and 0 from J, leaving 11 bases between them. This CDR3 contains 16 residues. DNA of the CDR3: TGTGCCATCAGTGAGTCGGTCGGGGAGCTGAACACTGAAGCTTTCTTT. Its translation is CAISESVGELNTEAFF.

This clone occurred a few times. The J gene is TRBJ1-5, the V gene TRBV19, with 10 bases matching TRBD1. The CDR3 spans 15 residues. The trim removed 6 bases at V and 7 bases at J, leaving 9 bases unmatched. Per germline, CDR1 LNHDA and CDR2 SQIVND (reference sequence). The CDR3 nucleotides read TGTGCCAGTAGAGAAATGACAGGGGGCGGGCAGCCCCAGCATTTT. Translation: CASREMTGGGQPQHF.

Only one count was recorded for this clone. The rearrangement uses TRBV9 and TRBJ1-4, with 10 bases that match TRBD1. This CDR3 contains 14 residues. V trimming: 3 bases; J trimming: 10 bases; junction bases outside the gene matches: 6. Per germline, CDR1 SGDLS and CDR2 YYNGEE. The CDR3 bases are TGTGCCAGCAGCGAGACAGGGGGCGGGGGAAAACTGTTTTTT. This codes for CASSETGGGGKLFF.

The chain joins TRBV10-3 to TRBJ2-2; 16 bases fit TRBD2. CDR1 and CDR2 from the germline V gene are ENHRY and SYGVKD. V lost 10 bases and J lost 2; bases outside the gene matches: 7. The CDR3 sequence is 17 residues long. The CDR3 spells CATKGLAGGPNTGELFF. The CDR3 DNA reads as TGTGCCACTAAGGGACTAGCGGGGGGGCCTAACACCGGGGAGCTGTTTTTT.

This sequence joins TRBV7-3 and TRBJ2-2; 11 bases agree with TRBD2. V was clipped by 4 bases and J by 7 bases; unmatched bases: 2. The CDR3 extends over 14 amino acids. CDR1 SGHTA and CDR2 FQGTGA come from the germline V gene. CDR3 loop: CASSSLAGVGELFF. Written as DNA, the CDR3 is TGTGCCAGCAGCTCACTAGCGGGGGTCGGGGAGCTGTTTTTT.

The CDR3 loop reads CASSLKGTSGRYNEQFF. In DNA, the CDR3 is TGCGCCAGCAGCTTGAAAGGGACTAGCGGGCGCTACAATGAGCAGTTCTTC. V gene TRBV5-1 combines with J gene TRBJ2-1; the match to TRBD2 covers 12 bases. CDR3 length: 17 amino acids. CDR1 and CDR2 from the germline V gene are SGHRS and YFSETQ. With 1 base clipped from V and 3 bases from J, the junction kept 5 bases outside the gene matches.

The chain employs TRBV18 and TRBJ2-2; 7 nucleotides agree with TRBD1. V gave up 1 base and J gave up 6 bases; unmatched junction bases: 5. This CDR3 is 15 amino acids long. Germline V lookup: CDR1 KGHSH, CDR2 LQKENI. The CDR3 DNA reads TGTGCCAGCTCACCACGACAGGGCGTCCCCGGGGAGCTGTTTTTT. Its translation is CASSPRQGVPGELFF.

This clone occurred a few times. This chain links TRBV6-2 or TRBV6-3 with TRBJ1-1, with D unclear. The germline V gene has CDR1 MNHEY and CDR2 SVGEGT. The CDR3 is 14 amino acids. The V end was cut by 0 bases, the J end by 4 bases, with 9 bases between. CDR3 nucleotide sequence: TGTGCCAGCAGTTACTCTGTGAGGGTCACTGAAGCTTTCTTT. Translated: CASSYSVRVTEAFF.

CDR3 amino acids: CASSASGEGNTEAFF. The CDR3 region has the DNA TGTGCCAGCAGCGCCTCAGGGGAAGGGAACACTGAAGCTTTCTTT. This chain connects TRBV13 to TRBJ1-1, with a tentative D call TRBD1 (6 bases). V was cut by 5 bases and J by 1 base, with 14 bases left in between. Germline V gene sequence: CDR1 PRHDT, CDR2 FYEKMQ (reference sequence). This CDR3 is 15 amino acids long.

This rearrangement joins TRBV2 to TRBJ2-7; the D gene is possibly TRBD1 (6 bases). This CDR3 spans 15 amino acids. The ends were cut back, 3 bases at V and 0 bases at J, with 12 bases in the middle. CDR1 SNHLY and CDR2 FYNNEI come from the germline V gene. The CDR3 reads CASSEWDTSSYEQYF. In DNA form, the CDR3 reads TGTGCCAGCAGTGAGTGGGACACAAGCTCCTACGAGCAGTACTTC. Full variable domain (missing parts from reference TRBV2 and TRBJ2-7): EPEVTQTPSHQVTQMGQEVILRCVPISNHLYFYWYRQILGQKVEFLVSFYNNEISEKSEIFDDQFSVERPDGSNFTLKIRSTKLEDSAMYFCASSEWDTSSYEQYFGPGTRLTVT.

This clone was observed once. V and J are TRBV29-1 and TRBJ1-2, with D possibly matching TRBD1 (5 bases). Trimming took 7 bases from V and 2 from J, leaving 17 bases between them. Germline V gene data show CDR1 as SQVTM and CDR2 as ANQGSEA. This CDR3 has 14 amino acids. The CDR3 protein is CSDRERGLNYGYTF. The CDR3 region has the DNA TGCAGCGACCGGGAACGGGGACTGAACTATGGCTACACCTTC.

The J gene is TRBJ1-1, the V gene TRBV28, with 8 bases that match TRBD1. The trim removed 6 bases at V and 5 bases at J, leaving 8 bases unmatched. Germline V lookup: CDR1 MDHEN, CDR2 SYDVKM. CDR3 length: 14 amino acids. CDR3 DNA sequence: TGTGCCAGCAGCCTCACAGGGGGTATGACTGAAGCTTTCTTT. This codes for CASSLTGGMTEAFF.

The CDR3 bases are TGTGCCAGTAGTCCTCGACTAGCGGGGGCTTACAATGAGCAGTTCTTC. Translating it yields CASSPRLAGAYNEQFF. The rearrangement joins TRBV19 to TRBJ2-1; 12 bases agree with TRBD2. The trim removed 5 bases at V and 4 bases at J, leaving 6 bases unmatched. CDR3 length: 16 residues. Germline CDR1 LNHDA, CDR2 SQIVND (reference sequence). The full variable domain, completed using reference TRBV19 and TRBJ2-1, is DGGITQSPKYLFRKEGQNVTLSCEQNLNHDAMYWYRQDPGQGLRLIYYSQIVNDFQKGDIAEGYSVSREKKESFPLTVTSAQKNPTAFYLCASSPRLAGAYNEQFFGPGTRLTVL.

This rearrangement joins TRBV5-1 to TRBJ2-3; the D gene is possibly TRBD1 (6 bases). The CDR3 has 15 residues. Between the trimmed V and J ends, which lost 6 bases and 5 bases, there was a span of 19 bases. Germline-derived CDR1 and CDR2 are SGHRS and YFSETQ. The CDR3 DNA sequence: TGCGCCAGCAAATCGAGGGGGTTCGAGGTAGATACGCAGTATTTT. Translating gives CASKSRGFEVDTQYF.

V gene TRBV7-2 combines with J gene TRBJ2-7; TRBD1 is a possible D gene (6 bases). The germline V gene has CDR1 SGHTA and CDR2 FQGNSA. V gave up 2 bases and J gave up 2 bases, with 13 bases separating them. The CDR3 is 15 residues long. The chain's CDR3 is CASSLSGQGTYEQYF. The CDR3 region has the DNA TGTGCCAGCAGCTTAAGTGGGCAGGGGACCTACGAGCAGTACTTC.

V is TRBV12-3 or TRBV12-4 and J is TRBJ2-7; 9 nucleotides agree with TRBD1. J gave up 6 bases and V 3 bases, and 3 bases lay outside the gene matches. This CDR3 has 13 residues. CDR3 sequence (DNA): TGTGCCAGCAGTTTGGGGACAGGGCTCGAGCAGTACTTC. Its translation: CASSLGTGLEQYF.

This rearrangement joins TRBV15 to TRBJ1-1, with D possibly being TRBD1 (6 bases). Trimming cost V 2 bases and J 1 base, with 14 bases left between them. CDR1 is LNHNV, CDR2 YYDKDF, per germline (reference sequence). The CDR3 sequence is 16 residues long. CDR3 DNA sequence: TGTGCCACCAGCAGACGTCCATCGGACAGGAACACTGAAGCTTTCTTT. Translated, it gives CATSRRPSDRNTEAFF.

The chain joins TRBV19 to TRBJ2-1; 15 bases are a match to TRBD2. This CDR3 is built from 16 residues. Germline V lookup: CDR1 LNHDA, CDR2 SQIVND (reference sequence). The trim removed 4 bases at V and 2 bases at J, leaving 0 bases unmatched. The CDR3 region has the DNA TGTGCCAGTAGTAGGACTAGCGGGGGGGCCTACAATGAGCAGTTCTTC. Residues: CASSRTSGGAYNEQFF.

The rearrangement joins TRBV27 to TRBJ1-5, with TRBD1 identical over 8 bases. This CDR3 has 14 residues. Germline V gene lookup returns CDR1 MNHEY and CDR2 SMNVEV (reference sequence). J gave up 4 bases and V 2 bases, and 1 base lay outside the gene matches. CDR3 DNA: TGTGCCAGCAGTTTAACAGGGGGAAATCAGCCCCAGCATTTT. Its protein product is CASSLTGGNQPQHF.

The rearrangement joins TRBV19 to TRBJ1-5; D perhaps matches TRBD1 (5 bases). Germline V gene lookup returns CDR1 LNHDA and CDR2 SQIVND (reference sequence). This CDR3 region has 15 residues. V gave up 1 base and J gave up 4 bases, with 11 bases separating them. The CDR3 DNA is TGTGCCAGTAGTATAGCAGGGTTTATAAATCAGCCCCAGCATTTT. Amino acid sequence: CASSIAGFINQPQHF.